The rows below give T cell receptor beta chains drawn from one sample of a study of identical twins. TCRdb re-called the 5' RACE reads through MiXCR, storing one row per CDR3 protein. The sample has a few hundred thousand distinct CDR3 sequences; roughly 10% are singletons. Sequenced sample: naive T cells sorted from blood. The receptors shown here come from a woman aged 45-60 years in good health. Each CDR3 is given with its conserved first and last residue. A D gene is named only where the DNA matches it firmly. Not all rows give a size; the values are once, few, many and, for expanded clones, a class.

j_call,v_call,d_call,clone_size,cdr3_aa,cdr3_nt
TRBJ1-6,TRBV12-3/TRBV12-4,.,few,CASSPGSPLHF,TGTGCCAGCAGCCCCGGGTCACCCCTCCACTTT
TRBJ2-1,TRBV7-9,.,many,CAIPVRDQRGNEQFF,TGTGCCATACCGGTGAGGGACCAGAGGGGGAATGAGCAGTTCTTC
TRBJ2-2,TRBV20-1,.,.,CSASPGASGELFF,TGCAGTGCTAGCCCGGGGGCATCCGGGGAGCTGTTTTTT
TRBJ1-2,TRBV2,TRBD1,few,CATQPGQGNYGYTF,TGTGCCACCCAACCGGGACAGGGAAACTATGGCTACACCTTC
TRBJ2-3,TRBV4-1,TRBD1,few,CASSQDRGTEGTQYF,TGCGCCAGCAGCCAAGATCGTGGGACAGAGGGGACGCAGTATTTT
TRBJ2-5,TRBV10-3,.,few,CAISESRGAAETQYF,TGTGCCATCAGTGAGTCGCGGGGAGCTGCGGAGACCCAGTACTTC
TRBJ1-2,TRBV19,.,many,CAGSHDRAYGYTF,TGTGCCGGCTCGCATGACAGAGCTTACGGCTACACCTTC
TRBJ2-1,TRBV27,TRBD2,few,CASSPPPGGRNEQFF,TGTGCCAGCAGTCCGCCCCCGGGGGGTAGGAATGAGCAGTTCTTC
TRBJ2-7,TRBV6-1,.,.,CASTSGAPWGSYEQYF,.
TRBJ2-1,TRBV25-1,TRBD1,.,CASSATPDRGRAGEQFF,TGTGCCAGCAGTGCCACTCCCGACAGGGGCCGTGCCGGAGAGCAGTTCTTC
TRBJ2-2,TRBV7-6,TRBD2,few,CASSLAGGLNGELFF,TGTGCCAGCAGCTTAGCGGGAGGGTTGAACGGGGAGCTGTTTTTT
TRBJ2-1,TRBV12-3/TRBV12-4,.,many,CASKSRADEQFF,TGTGCCAGCAAGAGTCGGGCGGATGAGCAGTTCTTC
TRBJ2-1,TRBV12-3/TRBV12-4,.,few,CASTQTVPPSNEQFF,TGTGCCAGCACCCAAACAGTACCCCCCTCCAATGAGCAGTTCTTC
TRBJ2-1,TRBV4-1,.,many,CASSQEGAGYEQFF,TGCGCCAGCAGCCAAGAGGGGGCGGGTTATGAGCAGTTCTTC
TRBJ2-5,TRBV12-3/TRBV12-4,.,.,CASSTPVGVQETQYF,TGTGCCAGCAGTACTCCAGTAGGGGTCCAAGAGACCCAGTACTTC
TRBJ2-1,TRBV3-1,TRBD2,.,CASSHSSGMGNEQFF,TGTGCCAGCAGCCATTCTAGCGGGATGGGCAATGAGCAGTTCTTC
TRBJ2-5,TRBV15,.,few,CATSRGGWGETQYF,TGTGCCACCAGCAGAGGGGGGTGGGGAGAGACCCAGTACTTC
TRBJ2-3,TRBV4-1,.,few,CASSQYVTDTQYF,TGCGCCAGCAGCCAATACGTTACAGATACGCAGTATTTT
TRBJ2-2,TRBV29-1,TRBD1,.,CSADRANTGELFF,TGCAGCGCGGACAGGGCGAACACCGGGGAGCTGTTTTTT
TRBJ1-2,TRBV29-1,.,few,CSVGAGISVGGYTF,TGCAGCGTTGGAGCAGGGATTTCGGTCGGGGGCTACACCTTC
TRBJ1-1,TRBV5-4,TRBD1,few,CASSTRQGEGTEAFF,TGTGCCAGCAGCACCCGACAGGGTGAAGGAACTGAAGCTTTCTTT
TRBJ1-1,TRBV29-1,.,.,CSISGQKNTEAFF,TGCAGCATTTCCGGACAGAAGAACACTGAAGCTTTCTTT
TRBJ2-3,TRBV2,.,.,CASSDPLPHDTQYF,TGTGCCAGCAGTGATCCCCTCCCCCACGATACGCAGTATTTT
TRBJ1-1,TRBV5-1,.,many,CASSLGTAMNTEAFF,TGCGCCAGCAGCTTGGGGACAGCCATGAACACTGAAGCTTTCTTT
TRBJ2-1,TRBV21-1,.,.,CASSKGPRLSSEQFF,TGTGCCAGCAGCAAAGGGCCCAGACTTAGCAGTGAGCAGTTCTTC